The next 25 T cell receptor beta chains were all read from a single sample in a study of identical twins. TCRdb processed the 5' RACE reads anew with MiXCR; each CDR3 protein has one entry. This sample has 500,000 to 700,000 distinct CDR3 sequences, with 7% to 7.5% found just once. This sample also appeared in a second study, on yellow fever vaccine responses in identical twins.

Sequencing was carried out using PBMCs. The receptors here all came from a woman in her late teens or twenties in good health.

This clonotype was found a few times. The rearrangement uses TRBV7-2 and TRBJ2-1; TRBD2 aligns across 7 bases. V lost 2 bases to trimming and J lost 2 bases; unmatched junction nucleotides: 6. This CDR3 comprises 16 residues. Germline assignment: CDR1 SGHTA and CDR2 FQGNSA. CDR3 protein: CASSLTGTTTYNEQFF. CDR3 nucleotides: TGTGCCAGCAGCTTAACCGGGACTACGACCTACAATGAGCAGTTCTTC.

At least ten counts were recorded for this clonotype. The DNA for the CDR3 is TGTGCCAGCAGCTTTGGACAGGAGTTCTATGGCTACACCTTC. Its translation is CASSFGQEFYGYTF. The rearrangement uses TRBV13 and TRBJ1-2, with TRBD1 identical over 7 bases. The junction had 5 bases not matched to a gene; V was cut back by 3 bases and J by 4 bases. The CDR3 loop spans 14 amino acids. Germline V lookup: CDR1 PRHDT, CDR2 FYEKMQ (reference sequence).

Worth noting for this clonotype: One end of the junction fails to match germline, which may point to a read error. The chain couples TRBV5-4 to TRBJ1-2, with D unresolved. The CDR3 runs 13 residues. CDR1 is SGHNT and CDR2 is YYREEE in the germline V gene (reference sequence). CDR3 DNA: TGTGCCATCAGCCCCGGGCTCCTCTGCTGCTACACCTTC. Amino acid sequence: CAISPGLLCCYTF.

In this sample, this clonotype turned up many times. The genes are TRBV7-8 and TRBJ2-2; 8 bases fit TRBD2. This CDR3 comprises 12 residues. Looked up from germline, CDR1 is SGHVS and CDR2 is FQNEAQ. V lost 6 bases and J lost 7; bases outside the gene matches: 1. CDR3 sequence: CASSRGGGELFF. The CDR3 nucleotides read TGTGCCAGCAGTCGGGGGGGCGGGGAGCTGTTTTTT.

The chain couples TRBV6-1 to TRBJ1-3; D gene uncertain. CDR3 length: 15 amino acids. The V end was cut by 0 bases, the J end by 1 base, with 7 bases between. Looked up from germline, CDR1 is MNHNS and CDR2 is SASEGT. CDR3 DNA: TGTGCCAGCAGTGAAGCGCATGGGTCTGGAAACACCATATATTTT. Its translation: CASSEAHGSGNTIYF.

The gene calls are TRBV24-1 and TRBJ2-1; a weak D match, TRBD1 (6 bases). V lost 7 bases, J lost 0 bases, and 18 bases lay in between. Germline CDR1 reads KGHDR; CDR2 reads SFDVKD. The length of the CDR3 is 17 residues. The CDR3, as DNA: TGTGCCACCAGCTCTGGGGGCCAGGGGAGCTCCTACAATGAGCAGTTCTTC. Amino acids: CATSSGGQGSSYNEQFF.

V usage is TRBV6-2 or TRBV6-3 and J usage is TRBJ1-2; perhaps TRBD1 as D (6 bases). The CDR3 covers 14 residues. In germline, CDR1 is MNHEY, CDR2 SVGEGT. Trimming left V 1 base short and J 8 bases short, with 14 bases between. In DNA form, the CDR3 reads TGTGCCAGCAGTTACTACCCCGGGGGCGGCGGCTACACCTTC. Its protein is CASSYYPGGGGYTF.

This clonotype was counted many times. The CDR3 reads CASSLGSGILVETQYF. In DNA, the CDR3 is TGTGCCAGCAGTTTAGGGTCGGGAATTCTAGTAGAGACCCAGTACTTC. V is TRBV28 and J is TRBJ2-5; TRBD2 is a possible D gene (5 bases). The V and J ends lost 2 bases and 4 bases respectively, with 17 bases between them. Germline CDR1 reads MDHEN; CDR2 reads SYDVKM. The CDR3 totals 16 residues.

In its sample, this clonotype was seen a few times. V is TRBV11-1 and J is TRBJ2-7; the D call may be TRBD1 or TRBD2 (5 bases each). Trimming stripped 5 bases from V and 6 bases from J, with 17 bases between. Per the germline V gene, CDR1 is SGHAT and CDR2 is FQDESV (reference sequence). The CDR3 is 14 residues long. The CDR3: CASSGGPGGIEQYV. The CDR3 nucleotides are TGTGCCAGCAGCGGGGGACCGGGTGGGATCGAGCAGTACGTC.

This clonotype was detected a few times. V usage is TRBV18 and J usage is TRBJ1-2, with D possibly being TRBD1 (6 bases). The CDR3 runs to 17 residues. V was trimmed by 3 bases and J by 4 bases, leaving 21 bases between them. In germline, CDR1 is KGHSH, CDR2 LQKENI. The CDR3 sequence is CASSPIAQQGSGYGYTF. DNA for the CDR3: TGTGCCAGCTCACCCATTGCTCAGCAGGGGTCTGGCTATGGCTACACCTTC.

This clonotype was seen more than once but under ten times. The genes are TRBV25-1 and TRBJ1-2; D unclear. This CDR3 spans 15 amino acids. Germline CDR1 reads MGHDK; CDR2 reads SYGVNS. V shed 1 base and J shed 2 bases, with 11 bases lying between them. The CDR3 reads CASSEFLEGNYGYTF. The CDR3 DNA reads as TGTGCCAGCAGTGAATTTTTAGAAGGGAACTATGGCTACACCTTC.

V gene TRBV7-8 combines with J gene TRBJ2-1, with D hard to call. V lost 1 base and J 2 bases, leaving 9 bases between the germline ends. Germline V gene data show CDR1 as SGHVS and CDR2 as FQNEAQ. This CDR3 is 15 amino acids long. Written as DNA, the CDR3 is TGTGCCAGCAGCTTAGGGAGCGTCACCTACAATGAGCAGTTCTTC. Amino acid sequence: CASSLGSVTYNEQFF.

This rearrangement joins TRBV12-3 or TRBV12-4 to TRBJ2-3, with 9 bases matching TRBD2. CDR3 length: 16 residues. With V trimmed by 1 base and J by 2 bases, 4 bases remained unmatched. Written as DNA, the CDR3 is TGTGCCAGCAGTTTAGGTCAGCGGGGGGCCACAGATACGCAGTATTTT. It encodes CASSLGQRGATDTQYF.

This clonotype was observed a few times. The J gene is TRBJ2-5, the V gene TRBV29-1, with 9 bases aligning to TRBD2. Unmatched junction bases numbered 8, after V lost 4 bases and J lost 5 bases. The germline V gene has CDR1 SQVTM and CDR2 ANQGSEA. The CDR3 runs to 14 residues. CDR3 residues: CSVVPSGKTETQYF. CDR3 sequence (DNA): TGCAGCGTTGTACCTAGCGGGAAAACGGAGACCCAGTACTTC.

This clonotype was detected a few times. V and J are TRBV10-3 and TRBJ2-7; no clear D gene. This CDR3 has 15 residues. Trimming removed 2 bases at V and 6 bases at J, with 17 bases between. Germline values: CDR1 ENHRY, CDR2 SYGVKD. The CDR3 DNA follows: TGTGCCATCAGTGAGGGCCCTACCAAAACGGGCGAGCAGTACTTC. Translation gives CAISEGPTKTGEQYF.

This clonotype was observed a handful of times. The rearrangement links TRBV7-9 to TRBJ2-1; tentatively, D is TRBD2 (6 bases). The germline CDR1 and CDR2 sequences are SEHNR and FQNEAQ (reference sequence). CDR3 size: 16 residues. Trimming took off 2 bases at V and 7 bases at J, with 18 bases between the two ends. This CDR3 reads CASSLLGAGWGNEQFF. As DNA, the CDR3 is TGTGCCAGCAGCTTATTAGGGGCGGGGTGGGGGAATGAGCAGTTCTTC.

Ten or more counts support this clonotype. The rearrangement uses TRBV9 and TRBJ1-2; D is perhaps TRBD1 (6 bases). The CDR3 loop spans 16 amino acids. Trimming took 3 bases from V and 2 from J, leaving 17 bases between them. Germline loops: CDR1 SGDLS, CDR2 YYNGEE. CDR3 protein: CASSATPGHSNYGYTF. DNA for the CDR3: TGTGCCAGCAGCGCAACCCCGGGACACTCAAACTATGGCTACACCTTC. Supplemented by reference TRBV9 and TRBJ1-2, the full variable domain reads DSGVTQTPKHLITATGQRVTLRCSPRSGDLSVYWYQQSLDQGLQFLIQYYNGEERAKGNILERFSAQQFPDLHSELNLSSLELGDSALYFCASSATPGHSNYGYTFGSGTRLTVV.

This clonotype showed up just a few times. V gene TRBV10-3 combines with J gene TRBJ1-1; 7 bases map to TRBD1. CDR1 is ENHRY, CDR2 SYGVKD, per germline. The CDR3 runs 16 residues. After removal of 0 bases from V and 0 bases from J, the junction contained 4 bases not matched to a gene. In DNA, the CDR3 is TGTGCCATCAGTGAGTCCGGACAGGCTATGAACACTGAAGCTTTCTTT. This codes for CAISESGQAMNTEAFF.

The chain employs TRBV3-1 and TRBJ2-1; no firm D call. V shed 3 bases and J shed 10 bases, with 13 bases lying between them. The CDR3 covers 13 residues. CDR1 and CDR2 (germline): LGHDT, YNNKEL (reference sequence). The CDR3 sequence is CASSHLDQREQFF. CDR3 coding DNA: TGTGCCAGCAGCCATTTGGATCAACGGGAGCAGTTCTTC.

The chain links TRBV5-5 to TRBJ2-2; D not certain. The CDR3 contains 15 residues. The V gene's germline CDR1 is SGHKS and CDR2 YYEKEE (reference sequence). Trimming took 0 bases from V and 2 from J, leaving 8 bases between them. CDR3 in DNA: TGTGCCAGCAGCTTGGTTCAGGCCAACACCGGGGAGCTGTTTTTT. Encoded protein: CASSLVQANTGELFF.

This sequence joins TRBV27 and TRBJ1-2, with D perhaps TRBD1 (6 bases). Trimming stripped 4 bases from V and 3 bases from J, with 12 bases between. This CDR3 region has 14 residues. CDR1 is MNHEY, CDR2 SMNVEV, per germline (reference sequence). The CDR3 loop is CASSSTGSDYGYTF. Here the CDR3 DNA reads TGTGCCAGCAGTTCTACAGGGAGTGACTATGGCTACACCTTC.

This clonotype was detected only a few times. CDR3 DNA sequence: TGCGCCAGCAGCAACTCCGGGACAAGCGAAAAACTGTTTTTT. It translates to CASSNSGTSEKLFF. The rearrangement links TRBV5-1 to TRBJ1-4, with a weak D call TRBD1 (6 bases). The length of the CDR3 is 14 residues. V lost 4 bases and J lost 8, with 15 bases in between. CDR1 is SGHRS and CDR2 is YFSETQ in the germline V gene. Complete variable domain (other parts from reference TRBV5-1 and TRBJ1-4): KAGVTQTPRYLIKTRGQQVTLSCSPISGHRSVSWYQQTPGQGLQFLFEYFSETQRNKGNFPGRFSGRQFSNSRSEMNVSTLELGDSALYLCASSNSGTSEKLFFGSGTQLSVL.

This clonotype has a handful of counts. The chain is built from TRBV20-1 and TRBJ2-1; 13 bases match TRBD2. With V trimmed by 5 bases and J by 5 bases, 9 bases remained unmatched. This CDR3 is 16 amino acids long. Germline V gene sequence: CDR1 DFQATT, CDR2 SNEGSKA (reference sequence). CDR3 region: CSASRTSGRFNNEQFF. As DNA, the CDR3 is TGCAGTGCTTCACGGACTAGCGGGAGATTTAACAATGAGCAGTTCTTC.

The J gene is TRBJ2-2, the V gene TRBV10-3; TRBD1 matches 8 bases. The V and J ends lost 6 bases and 3 bases, in that order; junction bases with no gene match: 6. The CDR3 covers 15 residues. The germline CDR1 and CDR2 sequences are ENHRY and SYGVKD. The chain's CDR3 is CAISAEDRDTGELFF. The CDR3 coding sequence is TGTGCCATCAGCGCCGAGGACAGGGACACCGGGGAGCTGTTTTTT.

The chain employs TRBV7-2 and TRBJ2-1; tentative D call: TRBD2 (6 bases). The V end was cut by 1 base, the J end by 7 bases, with 14 bases between. In germline, CDR1 is SGHTA, CDR2 FQGNSA. The CDR3 contains 15 residues. CDR3 in DNA: TGTGCCAGCAGCTTAGGACTAGGAAGTCGGAATGAGCAGTTCTTC. Protein: CASSLGLGSRNEQFF. The whole variable domain, remainder taken from reference TRBV7-2 and TRBJ2-1, is GAGVSQSPSNKVTEKGKDVELRCDPISGHTALYWYRQSLGQGLEFLIYFQGNSAPDKSGLPSDRFSAERTGGSVSTLTIQRTQQEDSAVYLCASSLGLGSRNEQFFGPGTRLTVL.